The subject of this entry is one T cell receptor (beta chain). The donor cohort consisted entirely of Caucasian adults residing in Nashville, Tennessee. Libraries were prepared by immunoSEQ multiplex PCR; TCRdb keeps only in-frame clonotypes and omits some of them. The top ten hold roughly an eighth of the sample, which has 450,000 to 500,000 clones, around 85% seen once. This sample is part of a study of shared clonotypes between healthy human individuals. Sample: PBMCs. The source is a woman in her thirties or forties in good health. Some clones in this sample may be carry-over from other donors' samples.

This CDR3 is CASSSLTGSYNEQFF. The CDR3 nucleotides read TGTGCCAGCAGCTCCCTAACGGGATCCTACAATGAGCAGTTCTTC. J is TRBJ2-1 and V is TRBV11-2, with a tentative D call TRBD2 (5 bases). Per the germline V gene, CDR1 is SGHAT and CDR2 is FQNNGV. V shed 4 bases and J shed 1 base, with 11 bases lying between them. This CDR3 comprises 15 residues.